The clone carrying this TCR beta chain was observed many times. Its antigen is unknown. These data belong to a study of human T cells and chemical hapten exposure. The overall study: Diagnoses of alopecia areata, totalis or universalis occurred in mostly female patients.

The V end was cut by 6 bases, the J end by 4 bases, with 18 bases between. The germline CDR1 and CDR2 sequences are MNHEY and SMNVEV (reference sequence). The CDR3 loop spans 15 amino acids. Documented time point: patch test 1, 2 weeks after DPC sensitization. Treatment in this sample: therapeutic diphenylcyclopropenone sensitization with weekly scalp DPC. MiXCR, run by TCRdb on the RACE reads, gives a single entry per CDR3 protein. This table holds under 450,000 distinct CDR3 sequences, 4.8% found once. Overall study results and limits: Expanded TCRs were compared with controls, and the expanded TCRs formed significantly more large CDR3 similarity clusters. The donor cohort had alopecia, so its immune response may not match that of healthy people.

The sequence was obtained from a woman aged 50 to 60 with alopecia areata. Some clones in this sample may be carry-over from other donors' samples. The chain links TRBV27 to TRBJ2-5, with D possibly matching TRBD2 (6 bases). Sequencing used whole blood, obtained in connection with sensitization to the hapten diphenylcyclopropenone (DPC). This CDR3 reads CASSEGLSRRETQYF. In DNA, the CDR3 is TGTGCCAGCAGCGAGGGACTCTCGCGGAGAGAGACCCAGTACTTC.